These T cell receptor beta chains were read from a single sample in a study of cytomegalovirus exposure and HLA in healthy donors. Clones were sequenced by immunoSEQ multiplex PCR, and TCRdb holds only the in-frame ones, with some missing. The sample comprises roughly 220,000 clones, more than 80% of which are singletons, and about 3% rests with the top ten. Specimen: PBMCs. These receptors were taken from a man aged 25-40 years in good health and CMV-seronegative. Each CDR3 is given with its conserved first and last residue. The D gene is left open where the match is weak. Clone size is not always given. Where it is, it says once, few, many or a class for expanded clones.

V gene	D gene	clone size	J gene	CDR3 protein	CDR3 DNA
TRBV7-2	TRBD1	NA	TRBJ2-5	CASSSRDRLQETQYF	TGTGCCAGCAGCTCCCGGGACAGACTCCAAGAGACCCAGTACTTC
TRBV28	NA	NA	TRBJ2-3	CASRLRSGSLGDTQYF	TGTGCCAGCAGACTACGGTCCGGGTCGCTAGGAGATACGCAGTATTTT
TRBV4-2	TRBD2	NA	TRBJ2-2	CASSRGLAGASNTGELFF	TGTGCCAGCAGCCGTGGACTAGCGGGGGCCTCGAACACCGGGGAGCTGTTTTTT
TRBV2	TRBD1	few	TRBJ1-2	CASNQQGRYGYTF	TGTGCCAGCAACCAACAGGGGCGCTATGGCTACACCTTC
TRBV2	TRBD2	NA	TRBJ2-7	CASTKSRGGGSYEQYF	TGTGCCAGTACAAAATCTCGCGGGGGTGGCTCCTACGAGCAGTACTTC
TRBV6-1	TRBD1	NA	TRBJ1-4	CASSPDRGGLEKLFF	TGTGCCAGCAGTCCTGACAGGGGTGGCCTTGAAAAACTGTTTTTT
TRBV28	NA	NA	TRBJ2-2	CASSSDRISEGERAGELFF	TGTGCCAGCAGTTCCGACAGAATAAGTGAAGGGGAGCGGGCCGGGGAGCTGTTTTTT
TRBV6-1	NA	NA	TRBJ2-7	CASRLQGIEQYF	TGTGCCAGCAGATTACAGGGTATCGAGCAGTACTTC
TRBV6-5	TRBD1	once	TRBJ1-3	CASSRTGGFGNTIYF	TGTGCCAGCAGTCGGACAGGGGGATTTGGAAACACCATATATTTT
TRBV4-1	TRBD1	once	TRBJ1-2	CASSHADRAEGYTF	TGCGCCAGCAGCCATGCCGACAGGGCGGAGGGCTACACCTTC
TRBV7-2	NA	NA	TRBJ1-5	CASSLLPEPQHF	TGTGCCAGCAGCTTACTTCCTGAGCCCCAGCATTTT
TRBV28	NA	once	TRBJ1-2	CASSADDSYGYTF	TGTGCCAGCAGTGCCGACGACTCTTATGGCTACACCTTC
TRBV28	NA	NA	TRBJ2-7	CASSFSYEQYF	TGTGCCAGCAGTTTCTCGTACGAGCAGTACTTC
TRBV28	NA	NA	TRBJ2-1	CASSPLHEQFF	TGTGCCAGCAGCCCGCTACATGAGCAGTTCTTC
TRBV6-1	NA	NA	TRBJ2-7	CASSVGVEEQYF	TGTGCCAGCAGTGTAGGGGTTGAGGAGCAGTACTTC
TRBV4-1	TRBD2	NA	TRBJ2-5	CASSQVFLAEETQYF	TGCGCCAGCAGCCAAGTCTTTCTAGCGGAGGAGACCCAGTACTTC
TRBV11-3	NA	NA	TRBJ2-1	CASSSPNNEQFF	TGTGCCAGCAGCTCCCCTAACAATGAGCAGTTCTTC
TRBV5-1	NA	NA	TRBJ2-3	CASSQRTFTDTQYF	TGCGCCAGCAGCCAGCGGACCTTCACAGATACGCAGTATTTT
TRBV11-2	NA	NA	TRBJ2-5	CASSLPGQETQYF	TGTGCCAGCAGCTTACCGGGTCAAGAGACCCAGTACTTC
TRBV9	TRBD1	NA	TRBJ2-3	CASSVGDRHTDTQYF	TGTGCCAGCAGCGTAGGGGACAGACACACAGATACGCAGTATTTT
TRBV28	TRBD2	NA	TRBJ2-1	CASSLGSGGAFEQFF	TGTGCCAGCAGTTTAGGGAGCGGGGGGGCCTTTGAGCAGTTCTTC
TRBV5-1	NA	NA	TRBJ1-1	CASSLGQLGGSEAFF	TGCGCCAGCAGCTTGGGTCAACTGGGGGGATCTGAAGCTTTCTTT
TRBV5-1	NA	NA	TRBJ1-3	CASSLLPSLGGNTIYF	TGCGCCAGCAGCTTGCTACCGTCCCTCGGGGGAAACACCATATATTTT
TRBV28	TRBD1	NA	TRBJ1-2	CASTGGWYGYTF	TGTGCCAGCACAGGGGGCTGGTATGGCTACACCTTC
TRBV18	NA	NA	TRBJ1-2	CASSPGFGGSEGYTF	TGTGCCAGCTCACCCGGTTTCGGAGGATCGGAAGGCTACACCTTC
TRBV6-5	TRBD1	few	TRBJ1-1	CASSLTGGGEAFF	TGTGCCAGCAGCCTGACAGGGGGCGGTGAAGCTTTCTTT
TRBV7-9	TRBD1	NA	TRBJ2-2	CASSSPPPGQKNTGELFF	TGTGCCAGCAGCTCACCTCCCCCGGGACAGAAAAACACCGGGGAGCTGTTTTTT
TRBV28	NA	NA	TRBJ2-4	CASSYSVAKNIQYF	TGTGCCAGCTCCTATTCGGTAGCCAAAAACATTCAGTACTTC
TRBV2	TRBD2	NA	TRBJ2-3	CASKLLAGGTSTDTQYF	TGTGCCAGCAAACTACTGGCGGGGGGAACATCCACAGATACGCAGTATTTT
TRBV7-2	NA	NA	TRBJ2-6	CASPTYSGASVLTF	TGTGCCAGCCCCACTTACTCTGGGGCCAGCGTCCTGACTTTC
TRBV27	NA	NA	TRBJ1-2	CASSLSGLEYGYTF	TGTGCCAGCAGTTTATCGGGTCTAGAGTATGGCTACACCTTC
TRBV7-3	TRBD1	NA	TRBJ2-2	CASSSTGGSGELFF	TGTGCCAGCAGCTCGACAGGGGGCTCCGGGGAGCTGTTTTTT
TRBV7-9	NA	NA	TRBJ2-1	CSGDFRVGSYNEQFF	TGTTCCGGGGATTTTAGGGTGGGGTCCTACAATGAGCAGTTCTTC
TRBV19	NA	NA	TRBJ2-2	CASNDRGSSTGELFF	TGTGCCAGTAATGATAGGGGTTCGAGCACCGGGGAGCTGTTTTTT
TRBV7-9	TRBD1	few	TRBJ2-7	CASSMGQGIMQYF	TGTGCCAGCAGCATGGGACAGGGAATTATGCAGTACTTC
TRBV6-6	TRBD1	NA	TRBJ2-2	CASSYSTGSGTGELFF	TGTGCCAGCAGTTACTCGACAGGGTCGGGCACCGGGGAGCTGTTTTTT
TRBV5-4	TRBD1	few	TRBJ2-7	CASSWGQEQYF	TGTGCCAGCAGCTGGGGACAGGAGCAGTACTTC
TRBV5-1	NA	once	TRBJ2-7	CASSLGGEFSYEQYF	TGCGCCAGCAGCTTGGGAGGAGAGTTCTCCTACGAGCAGTACTTC
TRBV11-2	NA	NA	TRBJ1-6	CASSQRWPGSSPLHF	TGTGCCAGCAGCCAAAGATGGCCGGGGAGTTCACCCCTCCACTTT
TRBV5-6	TRBD2	NA	TRBJ2-1	CASSLRGDRYNEQFF	TGTGCCAGCAGCTTGCGGGGGGACCGCTACAATGAGCAGTTCTTC
TRBV13	TRBD2	once	TRBJ2-5	CASRRGGSETQYF	TGTGCCAGCAGGCGGGGGGGGTCAGAGACCCAGTACTTC
TRBV7-6	TRBD1	NA	TRBJ2-7	CASSTTGESYEQYF	TGTGCCAGCAGCACGACAGGGGAGTCCTACGAGCAGTACTTC
TRBV6-5	NA	NA	TRBJ1-1	CASSARGSNTEAFF	TGTGCCAGCAGTGCCAGGGGTTCTAACACTGAAGCTTTCTTT
TRBV11-2	TRBD2	NA	TRBJ2-1	CASSLVGTSGAFYNEQFF	TGTGCCAGCAGCTTAGTCGGGACTAGCGGGGCCTTCTACAATGAGCAGTTCTTC
TRBV7-9	TRBD1	NA	TRBJ2-7	CASSPHSPTGSIYEQYF	TGTGCCAGCAGCCCCCACTCCCCGACAGGGTCCATTTACGAGCAGTACTTC
TRBV6-5	NA	NA	TRBJ2-3	CASGGTHTDTQYF	TGTGCCAGCGGGGGGACCCACACAGATACGCAGTATTTT
TRBV18	TRBD1	NA	TRBJ1-2	CASSRQGDSNYGYTF	TGTGCCAGTTCACGACAGGGGGACTCTAACTATGGCTACACCTTC
TRBV7-8	NA	NA	TRBJ1-2	CASSDRESNYGYTF	TGTGCCAGCAGCGACCGGGAGTCCAACTATGGCTACACCTTC
TRBV6-1	NA	few	TRBJ1-5	CATLDSGNQPQHF	TGTGCCACCCTTGACAGCGGGAATCAGCCCCAGCATTTT
TRBV7-7	NA	NA	TRBJ2-2	CASSLLPLLNTGELFF	TGTGCTAGCAGCTTGCTCCCACTACTGAACACCGGGGAGCTGTTTTTT
TRBV5-1	TRBD1	once	TRBJ1-6	CASSSSGTGGMNNSPLHF	TGCGCCAGCAGCTCCTCCGGGACAGGGGGCATGAATAATTCACCCCTCCACTTT
TRBV5-1	TRBD1	once	TRBJ2-1	CASSLAVGTGGNEQFF	TGCGCCAGCAGCTTGGCCGTCGGCACAGGGGGCAATGAGCAGTTCTTC
TRBV5-1	NA	NA	TRBJ2-2	CASNPAGIAPGELFF	TGCGCCAGTAACCCAGCGGGTATAGCCCCAGGGGAGCTGTTTTTT
TRBV6-1	TRBD1	few	TRBJ1-4	CATGQGVGKLFF	TGTGCCACTGGACAGGGGGTAGGAAAACTGTTTTTT
TRBV10-3	NA	NA	TRBJ1-5	CAISESMQQPQHF	TGTGCCATCAGTGAGTCGATGCAGCAGCCCCAGCATTTT
TRBV7-8	NA	NA	TRBJ1-5	CASSPGRAGNQPQHF	TGTGCCAGCAGCCCGGGCAGAGCGGGCAATCAGCCCCAGCATTTT
TRBV27	NA	NA	TRBJ2-1	CASRGGMGEQFF	TGTGCCAGCAGGGGGGGAATGGGTGAGCAGTTCTTC
TRBV6-1	NA	NA	TRBJ2-7	CASSEVRTSRTYEQYF	TGTGCCAGCAGTGAAGTGCGGACATCCCGGACCTACGAGCAGTACTTC
TRBV15	NA	NA	TRBJ2-3	CATSVGGRTDTQYF	TGTGCCACCAGCGTGGGGGGTCGCACAGATACGCAGTATTTT